Each of the 30 T cell receptor beta chains below was sequenced from the same sample in a study of blood T cell repertoires in COVID-19. The table came from immunoSEQ multiplex PCR; TCRdb's copy has only in-frame clones and leaves some out. The data contain tens of thousands of clones, around 86% of them singletons. The sample taken for sequencing was peripheral blood. Receptors originate from a woman of 80 years or more with acute or convalescent COVID-19.

The gene calls are TRBV10-3 and TRBJ1-1; D gene unclear. In germline, CDR1 is ENHRY, CDR2 SYGVKD. The CDR3 consists of 12 residues. V dropped 0 bases and J dropped 10 bases, with 9 bases sitting between them. Here the CDR3 DNA reads TGTGCCATCAGTGAGTCGGAGGAGGGAGCTTTCTTT. Translation: CAISESEEGAFF.

This clone has just a few counts. The genes are TRBV3-1 (or the pseudogene TRBV3-2) and TRBJ1-1; 8 bases match TRBD1. Germline loops: CDR1 LGHDT, CDR2 YNNKEL (reference sequence). V was pared by 4 bases and J by 1 base, with 14 bases of the junction left unmatched. CDR3 length equals 18 residues. The CDR3 region has the DNA TGTGCCAGCAGCCGAAGTGGCAGGGGGCATCGCGGGAACACTGAAGCTTTCTTT. Translating it yields CASSRSGRGHRGNTEAFF.

The rearrangement joins TRBV5-1 to TRBJ1-1, with D maybe TRBD1 (5 bases). CDR1 is SGHRS, CDR2 YFSETQ, per germline. CDR3 length equals 15 residues. V was trimmed by 4 bases and J by 5 bases, leaving 18 bases between them. In DNA, the CDR3 is TGCGCCAGCAGCCCGGTGACAGCTCTGGGAACTGAAGCTTTCTTT. As protein: CASSPVTALGTEAFF.

This rearrangement joins TRBV30 to TRBJ2-2, with a weak D call TRBD2 (5 bases). Germline V gene lookup returns CDR1 GTSNPN and CDR2 SVGIG (reference sequence). This CDR3 spans 15 amino acids. Trimming left V 3 bases short and J 2 bases short, with 13 bases between. In nucleotides, the CDR3 is TGTGCCTGGAGAAATAGAGGGTTCAACACCGGGGAGCTGTTTTTT. Its translation is CAWRNRGFNTGELFF.

The chain has TRBV25-1 and TRBJ1-2, with TRBD1 matching 10 bases. This CDR3 is built from 14 residues. Germline V gene lookup returns CDR1 MGHDK and CDR2 SYGVNS. After removal of 4 bases from V and 6 bases from J, the junction contained 5 bases not matched to a gene. The CDR3 DNA sequence: TGTGCCAGCAGTGTGACAGGGGGCGCTGATGGCTACACCTTC. It yields the protein CASSVTGGADGYTF.

CDR3 in amino acids: CASSLWRSGSGRAGANVLTF. In nucleotides, the CDR3 is TGTGCCAGCAGTCTGTGGAGATCCGGGTCTGGGAGGGCTGGGGCCAACGTCCTGACTTTC. The chain recombines TRBV2 with TRBJ2-6; 7 bases are shared with TRBD2. V lost 5 bases to trimming and J lost 2 bases; unmatched junction nucleotides: 18. CDR1 is SNHLY and CDR2 is FYNNEI in the germline V gene. CDR3 length: 20 residues.

This CDR3 is CASSFTASYNSPLHF. CDR3 sequence (DNA): TGTGCCAGCAGTTTTACCGCGTCCTATAATTCACCCCTCCACTTT. The chain couples TRBV27 to TRBJ1-6, with D hard to call. CDR3 size: 15 residues. The V gene lost 3 bases and the J gene lost 1 base, with 7 bases spanning the gap. Germline loops: CDR1 MNHEY, CDR2 SMNVEV (reference sequence).

V and J are TRBV19 and TRBJ2-2; TRBD1 aligns across 7 bases. Germline V gene data show CDR1 as LNHDA and CDR2 as SQIVND (reference sequence). The V gene end was trimmed by 8 bases and the J gene end by 5 bases; junction bases not matched to a gene: 8. This CDR3 has 14 amino acids. Written as DNA, the CDR3 is TGTGCCAGTTCGACAGGGCGGCAAACCGGGGAGCTGTTTTTT. Its protein product is CASSTGRQTGELFF.

This rearrangement joins TRBV7-9 to TRBJ2-7; TRBD2 aligns across 9 bases. This CDR3 has 14 amino acids. The germline V gene encodes CDR1 SEHNR and CDR2 FQNEAQ (reference sequence). Trimming removed 4 bases from V and 5 bases from J; junction bases left unmatched: 6. This CDR3 reads CASSWGLASNEQYF. CDR3 bases: TGTGCCAGCAGCTGGGGACTAGCTTCCAACGAGCAGTACTTC.

The chain employs TRBV4-2 and TRBJ2-3; a possible D gene is TRBD1 (6 bases). This CDR3 region has 19 residues. Germline CDR1 is LGHNA and CDR2 is YNFKEQ. V was trimmed by 0 bases and J by 0 bases, leaving 19 bases between them. In DNA form, the CDR3 reads TGTGCCAGCAGCCAAGATAGTGGGACGACAGGTACTAGCACAGATACGCAGTATTTT. It translates to CASSQDSGTTGTSTDTQYF.

In this sample, this clone turned up many times. The V call is TRBV11-3, the J call TRBJ2-2; tentatively, D is TRBD2 (5 bases). The germline V and J ends were trimmed by 3 bases and 6 bases, with 8 bases remaining between them. This CDR3 is built from 13 residues. Germline lookup yields CDR1 SGHNT and CDR2 YENEEA. The CDR3 reads CASSLRDPGELFF. The CDR3 coding sequence is TGTGCCAGCAGCTTGAGGGATCCCGGGGAGCTGTTTTTT.

The rearrangement uses TRBV15 and TRBJ1-2, with TRBD1 matching 7 bases. Germline lookup yields CDR1 LNHNV and CDR2 YYDKDF (reference sequence). The CDR3 runs 17 residues. The trim removed 0 bases at V and 4 bases at J, leaving 11 bases unmatched. For the CDR3, the DNA is TGTGCCACCAGCAGAGATCCCCTGGCAGGGGGTTTCTATGGCTACACCTTC. Translated, it gives CATSRDPLAGGFYGYTF.

This chain's CDR3 is CASSLGSGYEQYF. In DNA form, the CDR3 reads TGTGCCAGCAGCTTGGGGTCGGGCTACGAGCAGTACTTC. The genes are TRBV5-4 and TRBJ2-7; D call uncertain. CDR3 length equals 13 residues. Between the trimmed V and J ends, which lost 0 bases and 3 bases, there was a span of 7 bases. CDR1 and CDR2 from the germline V gene are SGHNT and YYREEE (reference sequence).

The J gene is TRBJ2-5, the V gene TRBV13; D uncertain. V dropped 5 bases and J dropped 2 bases, with 9 bases sitting between them. Germline V CDR1 and CDR2: PRHDT, FYEKMQ (reference sequence). The CDR3 is 13 residues long. The DNA of the CDR3 is TGTGCCAGCAGCCGACTCGTGCAAGAGACCCAGTACTTC. This codes for CASSRLVQETQYF.

The J gene is TRBJ1-3, the V gene TRBV3-1 (or the pseudogene TRBV3-2); D remains ambiguous. Trimming shortened V by 1 base and J by 4 bases, and 5 bases separated the two germline ends. The germline gives CDR1 LGHDT, CDR2 YNNKEL (reference sequence). This CDR3 region has 13 residues. The CDR3 DNA reads TGTGCCAGCAGCCAAGCGTTAGGAAACACCATATATTTT. This translates into CASSQALGNTIYF.

The chain has TRBV12-3 or TRBV12-4 and TRBJ1-1; a weak D match, TRBD1 (5 bases). CDR3 size: 13 residues. V was pared by 5 bases and J by 5 bases, with 12 bases between. The CDR3 nucleotides are TGTGCCAGCAGTCCAGGGAAGGTGACTGAAGCTTTCTTT. Its protein is CASSPGKVTEAFF.

The chain carries TRBV2 and TRBJ1-5; D might be TRBD1 (6 bases). This CDR3 comprises 14 residues. Germline lookup yields CDR1 SNHLY and CDR2 FYNNEI. The V end lost 5 bases, the J end lost 6 bases, and 14 bases lay between the germline ends. The CDR3 coding sequence is TGTGCCAGCAGTACAGGGTTGGGAAGTCAGCCCCAGCATTTT. Encoded protein: CASSTGLGSQPQHF. The full variable domain, its missing parts supplied by reference TRBV2 and TRBJ1-5, is EPEVTQTPSHQVTQMGQEVILRCVPISNHLYFYWYRQILGQKVEFLVSFYNNEISEKSEIFDDQFSVERPDGSNFTLKIRSTKLEDSAMYFCASSTGLGSQPQHFGDGTRLSIL.

The gene calls are TRBV25-1 and TRBJ1-2; tentative D call: TRBD1 (6 bases). The V end lost 6 bases, the J end lost 2 bases, and 10 bases lay between the germline ends. This CDR3 is 13 amino acids long. Looked up from germline, CDR1 is MGHDK and CDR2 is SYGVNS. This CDR3 is CASSRDTNYGYTF. CDR3 nucleotides: TGTGCCAGCAGCCGGGACACAAACTATGGCTACACCTTC.

The rearrangement uses TRBV14 and TRBJ1-2; 9 bases are a match to TRBD1. The CDR3 length is 16 residues. Unmatched junction bases numbered 7, after V lost 1 base and J lost 4 bases. Germline CDR1 and CDR2: SGHDN and FVKESK. DNA for the CDR3: TGTGCCAGCAGCCAAGCCGGGACAGGGAAATCCTATGGCTACACCTTC. This codes for CASSQAGTGKSYGYTF.

The gene calls are TRBV7-6 and TRBJ2-7, with 8 bases fitting TRBD2. This CDR3 is 17 amino acids long. The J segment lost 2 bases and the V segment lost 4 bases, leaving 13 bases of the junction unmatched. CDR1 and CDR2 from the germline V gene are SGHVS and FNYEAQ. CDR3 DNA: TGTGCCAGCAGCTCCAGTGGGGGGAGCGGGAGAACCTACGAGCAGTACTTC. It yields the protein CASSSSGGSGRTYEQYF.

This chain links TRBV12-5 with TRBJ1-5; D might be TRBD1 (5 bases). The CDR3 spans 16 residues. Trimming pared 3 bases from V and 3 bases from J, leaving 15 bases between. Germline CDR1 reads LGHNT; CDR2 reads FRNRAP. The CDR3 spells CASGFYVSRANQPQHF. The CDR3, as DNA: TGTGCTAGTGGTTTTTACGTTAGCAGGGCCAATCAGCCCCAGCATTTT.

The chain joins TRBV9 to TRBJ2-1; no firm D call. Trimming removed 0 bases from V and 3 bases from J, with 13 bases in between. CDR1 is SGDLS and CDR2 is YYNGEE in the germline V gene. This CDR3 contains 16 residues. The CDR3 sequence is CASSVVSGVFYNEQFF. The CDR3 coding sequence is TGTGCCAGCAGCGTAGTTTCCGGAGTTTTCTACAATGAGCAGTTCTTC.

The chain carries TRBV5-1 and TRBJ2-1, with TRBD2 matching over 9 bases. The CDR3 has 14 residues. Germline V CDR1 and CDR2: SGHRS, YFSETQ. Trimming removed 0 bases from V and 12 bases from J; junction bases left unmatched: 7. CDR3 sequence reads: CASSLEPSGEGQFF. The CDR3 nucleotides read TGCGCCAGCAGCTTGGAACCTAGCGGGGAAGGGCAGTTCTTC.

V gene TRBV19 combines with J gene TRBJ1-5, with D possibly being TRBD1 (6 bases). Per the germline V gene, CDR1 is LNHDA and CDR2 is SQIVND (reference sequence). V dropped 7 bases and J dropped 1 base, with 14 bases sitting between them. This CDR3 region has 15 residues. CDR3 in DNA: TGTGCCAGTACCCCGACAGGCCACAGCAATCAGCCCCAGCATTTT. This codes for CASTPTGHSNQPQHF. Drawing the rest from reference TRBV19 and TRBJ1-5, the complete variable domain is DGGITQSPKYLFRKEGQNVTLSCEQNLNHDAMYWYRQDPGQGLRLIYYSQIVNDFQKGDIAEGYSVSREKKESFPLTVTSAQKNPTAFYLCASTPTGHSNQPQHFGDGTRLSIL.

The chain employs TRBV2 and TRBJ2-3; 11 positions agree with TRBD2. The germline gives CDR1 SNHLY, CDR2 FYNNEI. V dropped 6 bases and J dropped 2; count of bases not matched to a gene: 4. This CDR3 has 15 residues. The CDR3 reads CASRKGLAVTDTQYF. Here the CDR3 DNA reads TGTGCCAGCAGGAAGGGACTAGCGGTCACAGATACGCAGTATTTT.

This chain joins TRBV19 and TRBJ2-1; TRBD2 aligns across 11 bases. Germline V gene sequence: CDR1 LNHDA, CDR2 SQIVND (reference sequence). The junction had 4 bases not matched to a gene; V was cut back by 2 bases and J by 7 bases. The CDR3 consists of 15 residues. The chain's CDR3 is CASSITSGSSNEQFF. DNA for the CDR3: TGTGCCAGTAGTATAACTAGCGGGAGTTCAAATGAGCAGTTCTTC.

The chain joins TRBV5-1 to TRBJ2-1, with 8 nucleotides matching TRBD2. This CDR3 is 14 amino acids long. V shed 2 bases, J shed 7 bases, and the junction held 5 bases outside the gene matches. The germline gives CDR1 SGHRS, CDR2 YFSETQ. This chain's CDR3 is CASSLAGDGNEQFF. The CDR3 coding sequence is TGCGCCAGCAGCTTAGCGGGAGATGGAAATGAGCAGTTCTTC.

The chain couples TRBV24-1 to TRBJ2-1; 8 bases fit TRBD2. V lost 4 bases, J lost 2 bases, and 6 bases stayed unmatched. Looked up from germline, CDR1 is KGHDR and CDR2 is SFDVKD. CDR3 size: 16 residues. The chain's CDR3 is CATSDGSGGTYNEQFF. The DNA of the CDR3 is TGTGCCACCAGTGACGGCTCGGGGGGGACCTACAATGAGCAGTTCTTC.

This chain joins TRBV11-2 and TRBJ1-2; TRBD1 agrees at 7 bases. This CDR3 is built from 16 residues. CDR1 is SGHAT and CDR2 is FQNNGV in the germline V gene. V trimming: 0 bases; J trimming: 7 bases; junction bases outside the gene matches: 11. The CDR3 spells CASSLDGAGGVGGYTF. Here the CDR3 DNA reads TGTGCCAGCAGCTTAGATGGAGCAGGGGGTGTGGGTGGCTACACCTTC.

This clone was counted once. The V call is TRBV7-2, the J call TRBJ2-7, with D maybe TRBD2 (5 bases). Germline lookup yields CDR1 SGHTA and CDR2 FQGNSA. V lost 3 bases and J 1 base, leaving 10 bases between the germline ends. This CDR3 is built from 14 residues. CDR3 amino acids: CASSFGAASYEQYF. The CDR3 nucleotides are TGTGCCAGCAGCTTTGGAGCGGCTTCCTACGAGCAGTACTTC.